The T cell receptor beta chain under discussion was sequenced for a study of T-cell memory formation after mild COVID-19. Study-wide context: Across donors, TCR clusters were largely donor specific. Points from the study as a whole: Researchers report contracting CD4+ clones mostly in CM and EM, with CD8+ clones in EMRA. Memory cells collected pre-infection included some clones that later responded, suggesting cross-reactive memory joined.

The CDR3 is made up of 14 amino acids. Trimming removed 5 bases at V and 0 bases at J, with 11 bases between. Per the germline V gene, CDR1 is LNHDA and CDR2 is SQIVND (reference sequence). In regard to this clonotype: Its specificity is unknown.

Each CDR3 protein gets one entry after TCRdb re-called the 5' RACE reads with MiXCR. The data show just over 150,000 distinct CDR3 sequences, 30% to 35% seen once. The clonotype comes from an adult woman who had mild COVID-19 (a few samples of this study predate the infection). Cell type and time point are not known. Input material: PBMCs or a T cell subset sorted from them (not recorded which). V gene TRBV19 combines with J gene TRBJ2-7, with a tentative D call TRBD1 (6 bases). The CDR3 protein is CASSFQTGSYEQYF. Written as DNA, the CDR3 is TGTGCCAGTAGTTTCCAGACAGGCTCCTACGAGCAGTACTTC. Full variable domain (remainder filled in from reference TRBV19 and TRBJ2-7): DGGITQSPKYLFRKEGQNVTLSCEQNLNHDAMYWYRQDPGQGLRLIYYSQIVNDFQKGDIAEGYSVSREKKESFPLTVTSAQKNPTAFYLCASSFQTGSYEQYFGPGTRLTVT.